The entry below describes one T cell receptor beta chain. CDR1 SNHLY and CDR2 FYNNEI come from the germline V gene. The CDR3 consists of 15 residues. V lost 4 bases, J lost 5 bases, and 7 bases stayed unmatched. This specimen comes from a study of shared clonotypes between healthy human individuals. Naive-designated CD8 cells lacked CD45RO, were positively enriched for CCR7, and omitted terminally differentiated effector memory CD45RA+ cells. TCRdb's table, derived via immunoSEQ multiplex PCR, lists solely in-frame clones and lacks some. The sample has around 2,100,000 clones; just under 95% are singletons.

The rearrangement links TRBV2 to TRBJ1-5, with TRBD1 matching 8 bases. Sample: naive CD8+ T cells sorted from blood. The sequence derives from a man younger than 35 in good health. CDR3 loop: CASSGFQGAYQPQHF. The CDR3 DNA follows: TGTGCCAGCAGTGGATTCCAGGGGGCGTATCAGCCCCAGCATTTT.